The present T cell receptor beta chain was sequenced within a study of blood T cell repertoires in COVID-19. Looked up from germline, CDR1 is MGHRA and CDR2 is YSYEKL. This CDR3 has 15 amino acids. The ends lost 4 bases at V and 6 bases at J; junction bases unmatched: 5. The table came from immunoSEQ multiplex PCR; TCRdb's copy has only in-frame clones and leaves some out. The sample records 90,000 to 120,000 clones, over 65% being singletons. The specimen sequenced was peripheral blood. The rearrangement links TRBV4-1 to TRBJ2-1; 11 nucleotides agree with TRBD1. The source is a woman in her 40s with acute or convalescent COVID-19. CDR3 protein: CASSPGGQGGNEQFF. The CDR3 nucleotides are TGCGCCAGCAGCCCAGGGGGACAGGGGGGCAATGAGCAGTTCTTC.